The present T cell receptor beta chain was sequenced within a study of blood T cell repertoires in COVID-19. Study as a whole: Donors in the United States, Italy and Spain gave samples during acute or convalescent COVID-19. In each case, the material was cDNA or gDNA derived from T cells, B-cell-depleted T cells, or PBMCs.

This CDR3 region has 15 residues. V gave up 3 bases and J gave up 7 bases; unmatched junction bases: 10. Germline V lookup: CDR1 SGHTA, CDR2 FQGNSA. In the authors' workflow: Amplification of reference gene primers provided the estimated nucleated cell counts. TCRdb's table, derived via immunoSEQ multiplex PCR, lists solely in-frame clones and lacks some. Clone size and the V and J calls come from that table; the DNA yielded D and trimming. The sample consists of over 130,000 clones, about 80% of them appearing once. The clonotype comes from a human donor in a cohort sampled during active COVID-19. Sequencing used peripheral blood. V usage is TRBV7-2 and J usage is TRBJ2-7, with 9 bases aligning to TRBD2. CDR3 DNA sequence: TGTGCCAGCAGCTTCGCCGCTAGCGGGGAGCGGGAGCAGTACTTC. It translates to CASSFAASGEREQYF.